Below are 27 T cell receptor beta chains sequenced from a single sample in a study of blood T cell repertoires in COVID-19. The repertoire was sequenced with immunoSEQ multiplex PCR; TCRdb's copy has only in-frame clones and lacks some. The sample includes some 200,000 clones, almost 80% of them seen just once. Sequencing was done on a sample of peripheral blood. These receptors originate from a woman aged 70-85 years with acute or convalescent COVID-19.

The rearrangement links TRBV24-1 to TRBJ2-2; TRBD1 matches at 10 bases. The V segment lost 4 bases and the J segment 1 base; nucleotides outside the gene matches: 8. Per germline, CDR1 KGHDR and CDR2 SFDVKD. The length of the CDR3 is 18 residues. The CDR3, as DNA: TGTGCCACCAGTGACCCCCAGGGACAGGGGTTGAACACCGGGGAGCTGTTTTTT. This sequence encodes CATSDPQGQGLNTGELFF.

The rearrangement links TRBV18 to TRBJ2-3; D is possibly TRBD2 (6 bases). The V and J ends lost 0 bases and 2 bases respectively, with 12 bases between them. Germline lookup yields CDR1 KGHSH and CDR2 LQKENI. This CDR3 spans 16 amino acids. The CDR3 here is CASSPPVGRDTDTQYF. The CDR3 region has the DNA TGTGCCAGCTCACCACCCGTCGGGAGAGACACAGATACGCAGTATTTT.

Concerning this clone itself: Germline is not matched at one junction end, which may reflect a read error. V and J are TRBV10-3 and TRBJ2-7; D is unresolved. This CDR3 is built from 12 residues. Looked up from germline, CDR1 is ENHRY and CDR2 is SYGVKD. The CDR3 is CAISESSHEQYF. For the CDR3, the DNA is TGTGCCATCAGTGAGTCCTCCCACGAGCAGTACTTC.

The chain recombines TRBV18 with TRBJ1-4; D ambiguous. This CDR3 is built from 16 residues. Trimming removed 2 bases at V and 0 bases at J, with 10 bases between. Germline V gene sequence: CDR1 KGHSH, CDR2 LQKENI. CDR3 loop: CASSPESPATNEKLFF. The CDR3 DNA reads as TGTGCCAGCTCACCAGAAAGCCCTGCAACTAATGAAAAACTGTTTTTT.

This chain joins TRBV20-1 and TRBJ2-6; 7 bases align to TRBD1. Trimming at V came to 3 bases and at J to 3 bases, leaving 8 bases not matched to a gene. The CDR3 is 16 residues long. Germline V gene sequence: CDR1 DFQATT, CDR2 SNEGSKA (reference sequence). The CDR3 sequence is CSASTGDVGGANVLTF. In DNA, the CDR3 is TGCAGTGCTAGTACAGGGGACGTAGGTGGGGCCAACGTCCTGACTTTC.

This clone was found many times. The chain employs TRBV2 and TRBJ1-6; a weak D match, TRBD1 (6 bases). Germline V gene lookup returns CDR1 SNHLY and CDR2 FYNNEI. The CDR3 is 14 residues long. V was shortened by 11 bases and J by 4 bases, with 15 bases between the two germline ends. DNA for the CDR3: TGTGCCCGCGGCGGGGGCAGTTATAATTCACCCCTCCACTTT. Its protein product is CARGGGSYNSPLHF.

The gene calls are TRBV10-1 and TRBJ1-1; D is ambiguous. The CDR3 length is 16 residues. V was trimmed by 0 bases and J by 1 base, leaving 12 bases between them. Looked up from germline, CDR1 is WNHNN and CDR2 is SYGVQD (reference sequence). Here the CDR3 DNA reads TGCGCCAGCAGTGAGTCAATAGTGTTTACGAACACTGAAGCTTTCTTT. It is translated as CASSESIVFTNTEAFF.

J is TRBJ2-5 and V is TRBV24-1, with 8 bases lining up with TRBD1. This CDR3 region has 14 residues. The V and J ends lost 7 bases and 5 bases, in that order; junction bases with no gene match: 8. The germline CDR1 and CDR2 sequences are KGHDR and SFDVKD. The CDR3 DNA sequence: TGTGCCACCAGCCCCGACAGGGGTGAGGAGACCCAGTACTTC. Translation: CATSPDRGEETQYF.

The chain is built from TRBV19 and TRBJ1-2, with D possibly matching TRBD1 (5 bases). Germline CDR1 and CDR2: LNHDA and SQIVND (reference sequence). The CDR3 sequence is 14 residues long. Trimming took 4 bases from V and 5 from J, leaving 14 bases between them. DNA of the CDR3: TGTGCCAGTAGTAGACGAGACAGCTTTTATGGCTACACCTTC. Its translation is CASSRRDSFYGYTF.

The chain employs TRBV10-2 and TRBJ2-3, with 8 nucleotides matching TRBD1. Per the germline V gene, CDR1 is WSHSY and CDR2 is SAAADI. This CDR3 is built from 15 residues. J was trimmed by 4 bases and V by 6 bases; bases with no gene match: 9. CDR3 residues: CASRDHRGLSDTQYF. The CDR3, as DNA: TGCGCCAGCAGGGATCACAGGGGGTTATCAGATACGCAGTATTTT.

J is TRBJ2-3 and V is TRBV14; 13 bases match TRBD2. Germline V gives CDR1 SGHDN, CDR2 FVKESK. The CDR3 has 17 amino acids. V lost 3 bases to trimming and J lost 5 bases; unmatched junction nucleotides: 8. The CDR3 is CASSHPGLAGVRDTQYF. The CDR3, as DNA: TGTGCCAGCAGCCACCCCGGACTAGCGGGAGTCCGAGATACGCAGTATTTT.

The chain employs TRBV2 and TRBJ2-5; 16 bases match TRBD2. CDR1 is SNHLY, CDR2 FYNNEI, per germline. The CDR3 runs 16 residues. V was clipped by 4 bases and J by 4 bases; unmatched bases: 3. This CDR3 is CASSVGLAGGSETQYF. In DNA form, the CDR3 reads TGTGCCAGCAGTGTGGGACTAGCGGGAGGGTCAGAGACCCAGTACTTC.

J is TRBJ1-1 and V is TRBV5-1; D may be TRBD1 (5 bases). The germline V gene encodes CDR1 SGHRS and CDR2 YFSETQ. The CDR3 is 16 amino acids. Deletions cut 1 base from V and 1 base from J, with 14 bases between. The CDR3 is CASSLRGRAENTEAFF. DNA of the CDR3: TGCGCCAGCAGCTTGAGGGGCAGGGCCGAGAACACTGAAGCTTTCTTT.

The chain uses TRBV2 and TRBJ2-1; the D gene is possibly TRBD1 (6 bases). Germline loops: CDR1 SNHLY, CDR2 FYNNEI. V was pared by 8 bases and J by 6 bases, with 11 bases between. The CDR3 has 12 amino acids. CDR3 coding DNA: TGTGCCAGCGCAGGGGAAGTCAATGAGCAGTTCTTC. It specifies CASAGEVNEQFF.

A few counts support this clone. The chain links TRBV5-1 to TRBJ2-5, with 7 bases that match TRBD1. Per germline, CDR1 SGHRS and CDR2 YFSETQ. The CDR3 totals 15 residues. Unmatched junction bases numbered 3, after V lost 0 bases and J lost 1 base. The chain's CDR3 is CASSLGQGGQETQYF. In DNA form, the CDR3 reads TGCGCCAGCAGCTTGGGACAGGGTGGCCAAGAGACCCAGTACTTC.

The gene calls are TRBV15 and TRBJ2-5; 9 positions match TRBD1. CDR1 and CDR2 (germline): LNHNV, YYDKDF (reference sequence). The V segment lost 5 bases and the J segment 5 bases; nucleotides outside the gene matches: 18. There are 18 residues in the CDR3. The CDR3 DNA sequence: TGTGCCACCAGCCGGAGTACAAAGGGACAGGGAGGTGGGGAGACCCAGTACTTC. This encodes CATSRSTKGQGGGETQYF.

This clone showed up just once. V and J are TRBV5-1 and TRBJ2-1; possible D gene TRBD1, 6 bases. Germline CDR1 is SGHRS and CDR2 is YFSETQ. V was pared by 0 bases and J by 8 bases, with 24 bases between. The CDR3 runs 18 residues. The CDR3 here is CASSLVRDIERGSHEQFF. The DNA for the CDR3 is TGCGCCAGCAGCTTGGTTCGGGATATAGAGAGGGGGTCTCATGAGCAGTTCTTC.

In its sample, this clone was seen a few times. The chain is built from TRBV5-4 and TRBJ1-2; 10 nucleotides match TRBD1. The trim removed 4 bases at V and 7 bases at J, leaving 4 bases unmatched. The CDR3 loop spans 13 amino acids. Per the germline V gene, CDR1 is SGHNT and CDR2 is YYREEE (reference sequence). The CDR3 sequence is CASSPGTGAGYTF. The CDR3 DNA is TGTGCCAGCAGCCCCGGGACAGGGGCTGGCTACACCTTC.

The chain carries TRBV5-1 and TRBJ2-1, with a tentative D call TRBD2 (5 bases). V lost 6 bases, J lost 6 bases, and 19 bases lay in between. The CDR3 runs to 15 residues. The germline CDR1 and CDR2 sequences are SGHRS and YFSETQ. CDR3 sequence reads: CASNLEAYNSNEQFF. The CDR3 coding sequence is TGCGCCAGCAACCTGGAGGCATACAACTCCAATGAGCAGTTCTTC.

The chain has TRBV6-5 and TRBJ1-2, with D unresolved. Deletions cut 5 bases from V and 7 bases from J, with 17 bases between. The CDR3 has 14 residues. From germline, CDR1 is MNHEY and CDR2 SVGAGI. CDR3 region: CASSRTPLQAGYTF. The CDR3 DNA is TGTGCCAGCAGTCGTACGCCCCTCCAAGCTGGCTACACCTTC.

This rearrangement joins TRBV18 to TRBJ1-3; 9 bases line up with TRBD1. Per germline, CDR1 KGHSH and CDR2 LQKENI. V shed 1 base and J 0 bases; nucleotides not matched to a gene: 7. The CDR3 is 18 residues long. In DNA form, the CDR3 reads TGTGCCAGCTCACCACTTGGACAGGGGTCGAGCTCTGGAAACACCATATATTTT. This encodes CASSPLGQGSSSGNTIYF.

The chain carries TRBV15 and TRBJ2-3; no clear D. Germline V gene lookup returns CDR1 LNHNV and CDR2 YYDKDF (reference sequence). Trimming removed 1 base at V and 1 base at J, with 6 bases between. The CDR3 totals 14 residues. This CDR3 reads CATSRGVGTDTQYF. The CDR3 coding sequence is TGTGCCACCAGCAGAGGTGTAGGCACAGATACGCAGTATTTT.

This chain joins TRBV7-9 and TRBJ2-3, with 8 positions matching TRBD1. Germline trimming cut 5 bases from V and 12 bases from J; bases unmatched to any gene: 7. This CDR3 contains 12 residues. Germline V lookup: CDR1 SEHNR, CDR2 FQNEAQ (reference sequence). The CDR3 loop is CASSPWTGSQYF. The CDR3 DNA reads TGTGCCAGCAGCCCGTGGACAGGGAGTCAGTATTTT. The full variable domain, in which reference TRBV7-9 and TRBJ2-3 provide the parts outside the CDR3, is DTGVSQNPRHKITKRGQNVTFRCDPISEHNRLYWYRQTLGQGPEFLTYFQNEAQLEKSRLLSDRFSAERPKGSFSTLEIQRTEQGDSAMYLCASSPWTGSQYFGPGTRLTVL.

This chain uses TRBV4-1 with TRBJ2-3; tentative D call: TRBD2 (7 bases). V dropped 2 bases and J dropped 1 base, with 19 bases sitting between them. From germline, CDR1 is MGHRA and CDR2 YSYEKL. This CDR3 spans 18 amino acids. The CDR3 loop reads CASSQLVGGGPGTDTQYF. DNA of the CDR3: TGCGCCAGCAGCCAACTAGTCGGCGGGGGCCCGGGCACAGATACGCAGTATTTT.

The chain has TRBV3-1 (or the pseudogene TRBV3-2) and TRBJ1-2; unclear D gene. V gave up 8 bases and J gave up 1 base, with 8 bases separating them. The germline V gene encodes CDR1 LGHDT and CDR2 YNNKEL (reference sequence). The CDR3 covers 12 residues. The CDR3 region is CASAEGNYGYTF. CDR3 coding DNA: TGTGCCAGCGCTGAGGGTAACTATGGCTACACCTTC.

The sample holds many counts of this clone. The rearrangement joins TRBV2 to TRBJ2-4; 7 nucleotides line up with TRBD1. The trim removed 6 bases at V and 7 bases at J, leaving 12 bases unmatched. CDR3 length: 15 residues. Germline CDR1 is SNHLY and CDR2 is FYNNEI. DNA of the CDR3: TGTGCCAGCAGCGTTTCAACAGGGGTAGGGAACATTCAGTACTTC. Translating it yields CASSVSTGVGNIQYF.

This chain joins TRBV5-1 and TRBJ1-1, with D tentatively TRBD1 (6 bases). V was cut by 4 bases and J by 1 base, with 8 bases left in between. Germline CDR1 SGHRS, CDR2 YFSETQ. The CDR3 extends over 13 amino acids. The CDR3 coding sequence is TGCGCCAGCAGCGGGGGACAGAACACTGAAGCTTTCTTT. This sequence encodes CASSGGQNTEAFF.